This is a list of T cell receptor beta chains from one sample in a study of T cell responses to AZD1222 COVID-19 vaccine. Profiling relied on immunoSEQ multiplex PCR, and the TCRdb table lists in-frame clones only, not all of them. Of 130,000 or so clones detected, 94% appear once; the ten largest clones hold approximately 6.3%. The source material was peripheral blood, sampled on day 0 of AZD1222 vaccination. Receptors originate from an adult in good health. Both conserved end residues are part of each CDR3. Fields, in order: J gene, V gene, D gene, clone size, CDR3 protein, CDR3 DNA. D genes are given only for firm matches. Clone size is given for some rows only: seen once, a few or many times, or a class if the clone is expanded.

TRBJ2-3	TRBV19	.	.	CASSIGDRPTDTQYF	TGTGCCAGTAGTATAGGAGACAGACCCACAGATACGCAGTATTTT
TRBJ2-2	TRBV10-1	TRBD2	.	CARGTSGRAAGELFF	TGCGCCAGAGGGACTAGCGGGAGGGCCGCCGGGGAGCTGTTTTTT
TRBJ1-4	TRBV9	.	.	CASSVGVGTNEKLFF	TGTGCCAGCAGCGTAGGGGTGGGGACTAATGAAAAACTGTTTTTT
TRBJ1-5	TRBV19	.	few	CASSIWGGQKGNQPQHF	TGTGCCAGTAGTATATGGGGGGGGCAAAAGGGCAATCAGCCCCAGCATTTT
TRBJ2-2	TRBV7-9	.	.	CASSGDSNTGELFF	TGTGCCAGCAGTGGGGACTCGAACACCGGGGAGCTGTTTTTT
TRBJ2-7	TRBV9	TRBD2	.	CASSVGRLAGVSHEQYF	TGTGCCAGCAGCGTAGGGCGACTAGCGGGAGTCTCTCACGAGCAGTACTTC
TRBJ2-5	TRBV7-3	.	.	CASSPGLTNMGTQYF	TGTGCCAGCAGCCCAGGACTAACCAACATGGGGACCCAGTACTTC
TRBJ2-7	TRBV11-2	.	.	CASSLELGVGYEQYF	TGTGCCAGCAGCTTAGAACTGGGAGTTGGCTACGAGCAGTACTTC
TRBJ2-7	TRBV6-6	TRBD1	.	CASSIGQGAYEQYF	TGTGCCAGCAGTATCGGACAGGGGGCCTACGAGCAGTACTTC
TRBJ2-5	TRBV6-6	TRBD1	.	CASSKDRTLETQYF	TGTGCCAGCAGCAAGGACAGGACCTTGGAGACCCAGTACTTC
TRBJ2-2	TRBV18	.	.	CASSPARELLTGELFF	TGTGCCAGCTCACCCGCCCGGGAGCTCCTCACCGGGGAGCTGTTTTTT
TRBJ1-5	TRBV19	.	.	CAVGVSHNQPQHF	TGTGCGGTAGGAGTTTCCCACAATCAGCCCCAGCATTTT
TRBJ1-4	TRBV5-1	.	.	CASSLVGFLNEKLFF	TGCGCCAGCAGCTTGGTGGGCTTTCTTAATGAAAAACTGTTTTTT
TRBJ1-5	TRBV19	.	.	CASSIEERTGNQPQHF	TGTGCCAGTAGTATTGAGGAGAGAACGGGCAATCAGCCCCAGCATTTT
TRBJ1-2	TRBV6-5	.	.	CASSYSQTYGYTF	TGTGCCAGCAGTTACTCCCAGACCTATGGCTACACCTTC
TRBJ2-1	TRBV6-1	TRBD1	.	CASSEAGGTRNEQFF	TGTGCCAGCAGTGAAGCAGGGGGCACCCGCAATGAGCAGTTCTTC
TRBJ2-7	TRBV19	.	.	CASSIKGGRLYEQYF	TGTGCCAGTAGTATAAAAGGAGGGCGGCTCTACGAGCAGTACTTC
TRBJ2-1	TRBV5-4	TRBD2	.	CASSSRLAEGPYNEQFF	TGTGCCAGCAGCTCCCGACTAGCGGAGGGGCCTTACAATGAGCAGTTCTTC
TRBJ2-1	TRBV5-4	.	.	CASSQRGYNEQFF	TGTGCCAGCAGCCAGAGGGGCTACAATGAGCAGTTCTTC
TRBJ2-1	TRBV4-1	.	.	CASSQDPASYNEQFF	TGCGCCAGCAGCCAAGATCCCGCTTCCTACAATGAGCAGTTCTTC
TRBJ1-2	TRBV6-5	.	.	CASSSQPQGKGRGYTF	TGTGCCAGCAGTTCCCAACCCCAGGGTAAAGGACGGGGCTACACCTTC
TRBJ2-7	TRBV19	.	.	CASRPGPAGEQYF	TGTGCCAGTAGACCGGGACCGGCGGGGGAGCAGTACTTC
TRBJ2-1	TRBV12-3/TRBV12-4	TRBD2	.	CASSWTSREQFF	TGTGCCAGCAGTTGGACTAGTCGTGAGCAGTTCTTC
TRBJ1-2	TRBV18	TRBD1	.	CASSEGQGIFGYTF	TGTGCCAGCTCTGAGGGACAGGGTATCTTTGGCTACACCTTC
TRBJ1-3	TRBV18	.	.	CASSPPNRDAGNTIYF	TGTGCCAGCTCACCACCCAACAGGGACGCTGGAAACACCATATATTTT
TRBJ2-5	TRBV30	.	.	CAWSVTHQETQYF	TGTGCCTGGAGTGTGACCCACCAAGAGACCCAGTACTTC
TRBJ1-1	TRBV28	.	.	CASSPGGVGTEAFF	TGTGCCAGCAGCCCGGGGGGGGTGGGCACTGAAGCTTTCTTT
TRBJ2-5	TRBV10-3	.	.	CAISDSKGGETQYF	TGTGCCATCAGTGACTCGAAGGGCGGGGAGACCCAGTACTTC
TRBJ1-1	TRBV12-3/TRBV12-4	.	.	CASSGQMNTEAFF	TGTGCCAGCAGCGGACAGATGAACACTGAAGCTTTCTTT
TRBJ1-2	TRBV27	.	.	CASRSTANYGYTF	TGTGCCAGCCGTTCCACCGCGAACTATGGCTACACCTTC
TRBJ2-1	TRBV12-5	TRBD2	.	CASGLGLAAYNEQFF	TGTGCTAGTGGTTTGGGACTAGCAGCCTACAATGAGCAGTTCTTC
TRBJ2-5	TRBV2	.	.	CASSRDQETQYF	TGTGCCAGCAGCCGCGACCAAGAGACCCAGTACTTC
TRBJ1-1	TRBV6-5	.	.	CASSPRLRAFF	TGTGCCAGCAGTCCCCGGCTAAGGGCTTTCTTT
TRBJ2-2	TRBV19	TRBD1	.	CASSRTGGASGELFF	TGTGCCAGTAGTCGGACAGGGGGCGCGAGCGGGGAGCTGTTTTTT
TRBJ2-6	TRBV9	.	.	CASSVGSGANVLTF	TGTGCCAGCAGCGTAGGATCTGGGGCCAACGTCCTGACTTTC
TRBJ1-4	TRBV25-1	TRBD1	.	CASSVQGAGKTVF	TGTGCCAGCAGTGTACAGGGGGCAGGAAAAACTGTTTTT
TRBJ1-1	TRBV12-5	TRBD1	.	CASGRTGSWSDTEAFF	TGTGCTAGTGGCAGGACAGGGTCTTGGTCCGACACTGAAGCTTTCTTT
TRBJ1-5	TRBV29-1	.	.	CSFIWGNQPQHF	TGCAGCTTCATCTGGGGCAATCAGCCCCAGCATTTT
TRBJ1-2	TRBV11-3	.	.	CASSLGQGYGYTF	TGTGCCAGCAGCTTAGGCCAGGGGTATGGCTACACCTTC
TRBJ1-1	TRBV30	TRBD1	once	CAWTGQGHTEAFF	TGTGCCTGGACGGGACAGGGTCATACTGAAGCTTTCTTT
TRBJ2-3	TRBV5-8	TRBD2	.	CASSFGTSGSTDTQYF	TGTGCCAGCAGCTTTGGGACTAGCGGGAGCACAGATACGCAGTATTTT
TRBJ1-1	TRBV5-1	.	.	CASSLNPGPNTEAFF	TGCGCCAGCAGCTTGAACCCAGGCCCGAACACTGAAGCTTTCTTT
TRBJ2-3	TRBV5-5	.	once	CASSLGPMLGTDTQYF	TGTGCCAGCAGCTTGGGCCCTATGCTGGGCACAGATACGCAGTATTTT
TRBJ2-5	TRBV28	TRBD2	.	CASSLFRGGQETQYF	TGTGCCAGCAGTTTATTTCGGGGGGGCCAAGAGACCCAGTACTTC
TRBJ1-5	TRBV6-5	TRBD1	few	CASSLRQGSSQPQHF	TGTGCCAGCAGTTTACGACAGGGGTCCAGTCAGCCCCAGCATTTT
TRBJ2-7	TRBV7-3	.	.	CASSSMGGGEQYF	TGTGCCAGCAGCTCCATGGGAGGGGGCGAGCAGTACTTC
TRBJ1-4	TRBV7-6	.	.	CASSSDPTSGEKLFF	TGTGCCAGCAGCTCTGATCCCACCAGCGGAGAAAAACTGTTTTTT
TRBJ2-7	TRBV19	.	.	CASSATQGRGAYEQYF	TGTGCCAGTAGCGCTACCCAGGGGAGGGGGGCCTACGAGCAGTACTTC
TRBJ2-1	TRBV6-5	.	.	CASSYSRSSYNEQFF	TGTGCCAGCAGTTACTCTCGGTCCTCCTACAATGAGCAGTTCTTC
TRBJ1-1	TRBV28	.	.	CASSLLTVNTEAFF	TGTGCCAGCAGCCTCCTCACAGTGAACACTGAAGCTTTCTTT
TRBJ2-3	TRBV4-3	.	.	CASPLGGPLVITDTQYF	TGCGCCAGCCCCCTCGGGGGGCCCCTGGTGATCACAGATACGCAGTATTTT
TRBJ2-2	TRBV6-1	TRBD1	.	CASSAQDNRGLTGELFF	TGTGCCAGCAGTGCCCAAGATAATAGGGGGCTTACCGGGGAGCTGTTTTTT